This entry describes one T cell receptor (beta chain). As yet, its antigen is unknown. TCRdb's copy holds only in-frame clones and misses some; the assay was immunoSEQ multiplex PCR. The data contain around 23,000 clones, approximately 92% of them singletons. These data come from a study of PD-1 blockade in classical Hodgkin lymphoma. The study's findings and limits: Relapsed/refractory patients reportedly had the lowest baseline TCR diversity, below newly diagnosed patients, who were below healthy donors.

Time point of the sample: newly diagnosed, previously untreated cHL patient sample. Purification of CD4+ T cells from thawed PBMCs was performed via magnetic negative selection. Serving as comparison were PBMCs from newly diagnosed, untreated classical Hodgkin lymphoma, which were sequenced alongside the relapsed/refractory trial patients. Trimming pared 6 bases from V and 7 bases from J, leaving 15 bases between. The CDR3 is 14 amino acids. Germline loops: CDR1 LNHDA, CDR2 SQIVND (reference sequence). The TCR sequence derives from a human donor with classical Hodgkin lymphoma. The chain carries TRBV19 and TRBJ2-2, with D perhaps TRBD1 (5 bases). Specimen: CD4+ T cells from blood. CDR3 sequence reads: CASSPGRAVGELFF. CDR3 sequence (DNA): TGTGCCAGTAGCCCCGGCAGGGCGGTCGGGGAGCTGTTTTTT.